The rows below give T cell receptor beta chains drawn from one sample of a study of beta chain features in type 1 diabetes. Assay: immunoSEQ multiplex PCR; the TCRdb copy retains only in-frame clones and omits some. There are a few hundred thousand clones in the sample; 9.6% occur only once, and over 0.45% lies in the top ten. Specimen: central memory CD4+ T cells from blood. The receptors were gathered from a man aged 30-40 years with type 1 diabetes. CDR3s include the opening cysteine and the closing phenylalanine or tryptophan. Each record gives: clone size, D gene, V gene, J gene, CDR3 DNA, CDR3 protein. A D gene is named only where the DNA matches it firmly. The size entry is marked missing in some rows and otherwise reads once, few, many or a size class.

>few|TRBD2|TRBV13|TRBJ2-3
TGTGCCAGCAGCTCCGGGACTAGCGGGGGACTTATAGATACGCAGTATTTT
CASSSGTSGGLIDTQYF
>-|-|TRBV27|TRBJ1-1
TGTGCCAGCAGTTTAGCGGCCCCAGAAATGGCGGAGGGCACTGAAGCTTTCTTT
CASSLAAPEMAEGTEAFF
>-|TRBD2|TRBV28|TRBJ2-3
TGTGCCAGCAGCACTAATGGACTAGCCACGCAGTATTTT
CASSTNGLATQYF
>few|-|TRBV7-2|TRBJ2-5
TGTGCCAGCAGCTTATCGGACCCCCGGGGGACCCAGTACTTC
CASSLSDPRGTQYF
>-|-|TRBV14|TRBJ1-2
TGTGCCAGCAGCCAAGAGGGCCTCTATGGCTACACCTTC
CASSQEGLYGYTF
>many|-|TRBV7-2|TRBJ2-6
TGTGCCAGCAGCTTAAGCTCTGGGGCCAACGTCCTGACTTTC
CASSLSSGANVLTF
>-|-|TRBV7-3|TRBJ1-6
TGTGCCAGCAGCTTAATTGGTTCCCCAATTTCACCCCTCCACTTT
CASSLIGSPISPLHF
>-|-|TRBV10-3|TRBJ2-2
TGTGCCATCCAAACCTTCGTACGGAAGAACACCGGGGAGCTGTTTTTT
CAIQTFVRKNTGELFF
>-|-|TRBV7-9|TRBJ1-1
TGTGCCAGCAGCTTAGTAGACACTGAAGCTTTCTTT
CASSLVDTEAFF
>few|-|TRBV2|TRBJ1-4
TGTGCCAGCAGTGATCGGAGGGATGAAAAACTGTTTTTT
CASSDRRDEKLFF
>many|TRBD1|TRBV4-1|TRBJ2-2
TGCGCCAGCAGTCGTCAGGGGGCTTCGCACACCGGGGAGCTGTTTTTT
CASSRQGASHTGELFF
>few|-|TRBV11-2|TRBJ2-1
TGTGCCAGCAGCTCCCGATACAATGAGCAGTTCTTC
CASSSRYNEQFF
>-|-|TRBV7-5|TRBJ1-5
TGTGCCAGAAGCTTAGCCCCTCTGGGAGTCGGGACAGGGGAAAATCAGCCCCAGCATTTT
CARSLAPLGVGTGENQPQHF
>few|TRBD2|TRBV6-1|TRBJ2-1
TGTGCCAGCAGCAGTACTAGCGGGAGTAGCTATGAGCAGTTCTTC
CASSSTSGSSYEQFF
>many|-|TRBV5-1|TRBJ2-5
TGCGCCAGCAGCTTGGGATCCACCCAAGAGACCCAGTACTTC
CASSLGSTQETQYF
>few|-|TRBV28|TRBJ2-2
TGTGCCAGCAGTTATAGCGGCAAAGGGGAGCTGTTTTTT
CASSYSGKGELFF
>few|TRBD1|TRBV5-4|TRBJ1-2
TGTGCCAGCAGCTCCGACAGGGTTCGGTATGGCTACACCTTC
CASSSDRVRYGYTF
>-|-|TRBV6-1|TRBJ2-1
TGTGCCAGCAGTGAAGTAACTAGGTCCTACAATGAGCAGTTCTTC
CASSEVTRSYNEQFF
>many|-|TRBV5-6|TRBJ2-7
TGTGCCAGCAGCGTGGGACTCCAAAACTACTACGAGCAGTACTTC
CASSVGLQNYYEQYF
>few|-|TRBV30|TRBJ2-3
TGTGCCTGGAGTGTCGGAGGGGGCACAGATACGCAGTATTTT
CAWSVGGGTDTQYF
>-|TRBD2|TRBV28|TRBJ2-7
TGTGCCAGCAGGATTAACCGGGACTATGAGCAGTACTTC
CASRINRDYEQYF
>few|TRBD1|TRBV4-2|TRBJ1-5
TGTGCCAGCAGCCAAGATAGGGACAGTTTCAATCAGCCCCAGCATTTT
CASSQDRDSFNQPQHF
>few|TRBD2|TRBV6-5|TRBJ2-1
TGTGCCAGCAGTTTAGCGGGAGGGCCGTGGAATGAGCAGTTCTTC
CASSLAGGPWNEQFF
>-|-|TRBV7-9|TRBJ1-5
TGTGCCAGCAGTCTTGCGGGGCAGCCCCAGCATTTT
CASSLAGQPQHF
>-|-|TRBV5-1|TRBJ2-1
TGCGCCAGCAGCTTGGGGCAGGGTAGCAATGAGCAGTTCTTC
CASSLGQGSNEQFF
>-|-|TRBV7-2|TRBJ2-7
TGTGCCAGCAGCTTAGTGGCAGGGCTTGGGTACTACGAGCAGTACTTC
CASSLVAGLGYYEQYF
>-|-|TRBV7-9|TRBJ1-4
TGTGCCAGCAGCTTATATCAAAATGAAAAACTGTTTTTT
CASSLYQNEKLFF
>-|-|TRBV28|TRBJ2-7
TGTGCCAGCACCGACGGACTGAGCGGGTACTACGAGCAGTACTTC
CASTDGLSGYYEQYF
>few|TRBD1|TRBV7-2|TRBJ2-7
TGTGCCAGCAGCCCTGATGTTGACAGGGGAGGCGAGCAGTACTTC
CASSPDVDRGGEQYF
>-|-|TRBV20-1|TRBJ2-1
TGCAGTGCCCTGGACTCCCCTCAGCAGTTCTTC
CSALDSPQQFF
>-|TRBD1|TRBV27|TRBJ2-5
TGTGCCAGCAAGGCTTACCGGGACAGATTGGAAGAGACCCAGTACTTC
CASKAYRDRLEETQYF
>-|TRBD2|TRBV2|TRBJ2-1
TGTGCCAGCACTTTCAGCGGGAGGGCCGGAAGTGAGCAGTTCTTC
CASTFSGRAGSEQFF
>-|-|TRBV18|TRBJ1-1
TGTGCCAGCTCACAAGCGGCAGGGAGGGGGATGAACACTGAAGCTTTCTTT
CASSQAAGRGMNTEAFF
>-|TRBD2|TRBV6-5|TRBJ2-7
TGTGCCAGCAGCCTCACTAGCGGGAGTTTCGAGCAGTACTTC
CASSLTSGSFEQYF
>few|TRBD2|TRBV20-1|TRBJ2-1
TGCAGTGCTAGAGATCCGCGGGGAGGGGTCTTC
CSARDPRGGVF
>few|-|TRBV5-1|TRBJ2-2
TGCGCCAGCAGCGCCCACCTTGGTGAGGGCACCGGGGAGCTGTTTTTT
CASSAHLGEGTGELFF
>-|-|TRBV4-2|TRBJ2-1
TGTGCCAGCAGCCAAGAGAAGGCAGGGGCCAGTTTGGGCAATGAGCAGTTCTTC
CASSQEKAGASLGNEQFF
>-|TRBD1|TRBV5-6|TRBJ2-1
TGTGCCAGCAGGTACCGGGACAGGGGGTCCCCGTTCTTC
CASRYRDRGSPFF
>many|TRBD1|TRBV19|TRBJ2-1
TGTGCCAGTAGTCTCCGGGACAGGGACTACAATGAGCAGTTCTTC
CASSLRDRDYNEQFF
>-|-|TRBV18|TRBJ1-4
TGTGCCAGCTCACCGGGGACTAATGAAAAACTGTTTTTT
CASSPGTNEKLFF
>few|-|TRBV7-2|TRBJ2-7
TGTGCCAGCAGCTTAACAGGTCGGGCAGGAAAGCAGTACTTC
CASSLTGRAGKQYF
>few|TRBD2|TRBV27|TRBJ2-1
TGTGCCAGCAGTCGATTTACCGGGAGGGATGAGCAGTTCTTC
CASSRFTGRDEQFF
>once|TRBD1|TRBV13|TRBJ2-7
TGTGCCAGCAGCTTAGGAACAGGGGATGAGCAGTACTTC
CASSLGTGDEQYF
>many|-|TRBV2|TRBJ1-5
TGTGCCAGCAGTGAATTGTTTACTGATCAGCCCCAGCATTTT
CASSELFTDQPQHF
>-|TRBD1|TRBV5-8|TRBJ2-4
TGTGCCAGCAGCCCGGGAGACAGGGGAAGACTGTACTTC
CASSPGDRGRLYF
>-|TRBD1|TRBV4-1|TRBJ1-1
TGCGCCAGCAGCCAACTACAGGGGGCGAACACTGAAGCTTTCTTT
CASSQLQGANTEAFF
>-|-|TRBV6-6|TRBJ1-5
TGTGCCAGCAGTTACGGGGCCCTCAATCAGCCCCAGCATTTT
CASSYGALNQPQHF
>many|-|TRBV5-1|TRBJ2-7
TGCGCCAGCAGGGGCCCGGGTGTCGCCTCCTACGAGCAGTACTTC
CASRGPGVASYEQYF
>many|-|TRBV7-2|TRBJ2-5
TGTGCCAGCAGCCAGGGAAGACGTAACGAAGAGACCCAGTACTTC
CASSQGRRNEETQYF
>few|-|TRBV29-1|TRBJ2-3
TGCAGCGTTGAGTACTACGCAGATACGCAGTATTTT
CSVEYYADTQYF